The following is a TCR beta chain sequence with its context. Its specificity is unknown. A junction end diverges from the germline sequence, so it may reflect a read error. It was with a sample-barcoded 5' primer and a J-beta primer mix that a second PCR of roughly 6 to 12 cycles was run. MiXCR, run by TCRdb on the 5' RACE reads, gives a single entry per CDR3 protein. The table includes 630,000 or so distinct CDR3 sequences, approximately 31% detected once. Healthy Russian Caucasian donors spanned ages about 6 to 90 years. Each donor gave 9 to 10 milliliters of peripheral blood. This record belongs to a study of blood T cells in healthy people across ages. The CDR3 has 14 residues. Germline assignment: CDR1 MNHNS and CDR2 SASEGT. Study-level findings and limits: In long-lived donors, naive CD4+ cell counts and diversity exceeded those of aged donors. Because sorting was not performed, PBMCs prevented conclusive naive versus antigen-experienced comparison.

This TCR was recovered from a woman over 75 in good health. The sequencing sample was made of blood. The chain carries TRBV6-1 and TRBJ1-1; D is undetermined. The CDR3 protein is CGSSERPRNTEAFF. The CDR3 DNA sequence: TGTGGCAGCAGTGAACGTCCCAGGAACACTGAAGCTTTCTTT.